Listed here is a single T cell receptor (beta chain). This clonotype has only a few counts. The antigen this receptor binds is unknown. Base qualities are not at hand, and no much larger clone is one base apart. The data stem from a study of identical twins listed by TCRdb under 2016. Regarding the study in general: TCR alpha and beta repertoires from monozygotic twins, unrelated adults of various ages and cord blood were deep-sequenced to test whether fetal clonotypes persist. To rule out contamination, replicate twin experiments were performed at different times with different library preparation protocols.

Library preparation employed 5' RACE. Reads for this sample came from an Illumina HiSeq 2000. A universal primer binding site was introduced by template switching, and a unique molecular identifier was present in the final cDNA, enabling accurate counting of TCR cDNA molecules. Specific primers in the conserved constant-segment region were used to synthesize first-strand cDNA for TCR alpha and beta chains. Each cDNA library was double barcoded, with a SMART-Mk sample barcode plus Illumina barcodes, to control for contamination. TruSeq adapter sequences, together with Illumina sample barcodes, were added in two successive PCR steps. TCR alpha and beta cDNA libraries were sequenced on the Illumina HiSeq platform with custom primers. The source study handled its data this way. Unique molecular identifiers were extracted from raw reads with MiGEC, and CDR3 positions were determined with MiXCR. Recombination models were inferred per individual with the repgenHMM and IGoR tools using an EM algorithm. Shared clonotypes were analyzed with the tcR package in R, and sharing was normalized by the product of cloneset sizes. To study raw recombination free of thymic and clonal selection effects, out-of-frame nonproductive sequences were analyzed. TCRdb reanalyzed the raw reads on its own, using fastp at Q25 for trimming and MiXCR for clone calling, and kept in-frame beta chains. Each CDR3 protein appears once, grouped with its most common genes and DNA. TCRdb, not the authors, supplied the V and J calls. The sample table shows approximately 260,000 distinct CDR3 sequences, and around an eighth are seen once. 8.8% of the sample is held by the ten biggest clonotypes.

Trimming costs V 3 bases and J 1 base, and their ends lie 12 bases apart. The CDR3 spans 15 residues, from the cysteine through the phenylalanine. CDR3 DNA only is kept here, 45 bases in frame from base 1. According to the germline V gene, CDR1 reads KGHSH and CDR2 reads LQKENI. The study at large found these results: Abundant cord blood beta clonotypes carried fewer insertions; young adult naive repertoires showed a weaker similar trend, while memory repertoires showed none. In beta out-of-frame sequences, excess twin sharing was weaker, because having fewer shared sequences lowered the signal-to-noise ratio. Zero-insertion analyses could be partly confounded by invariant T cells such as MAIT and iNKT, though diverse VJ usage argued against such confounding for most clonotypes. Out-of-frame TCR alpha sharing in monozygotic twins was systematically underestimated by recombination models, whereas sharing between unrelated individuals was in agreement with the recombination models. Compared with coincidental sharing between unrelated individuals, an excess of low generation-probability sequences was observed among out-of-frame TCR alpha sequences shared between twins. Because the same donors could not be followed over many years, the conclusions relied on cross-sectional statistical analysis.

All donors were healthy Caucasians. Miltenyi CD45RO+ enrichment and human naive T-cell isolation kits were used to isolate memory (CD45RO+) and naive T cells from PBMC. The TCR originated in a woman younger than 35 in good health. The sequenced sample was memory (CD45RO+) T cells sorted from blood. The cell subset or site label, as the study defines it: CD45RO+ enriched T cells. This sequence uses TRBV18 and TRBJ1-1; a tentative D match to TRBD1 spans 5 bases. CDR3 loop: CASSPRGEGNTEAFF. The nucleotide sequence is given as TGTGCCAGCTCACCGAGGGGTGAGGGGAACACTGAAGCTTTCTTT.